This is a list of T cell receptor beta chains from one sample in a study. In TCRdb, the 5' RACE reads were re-called with MiXCR into one record per CDR3 protein. The sample gives under 65,000 distinct CDR3 sequences, around a quarter of which show up once; more than 3% is in the top ten. The material sequenced was tumor-infiltrating memory CD4+ T cells sorted from the breast tumor. Receptors were obtained from a female donor with breast cancer. The CDR3 runs from the conserved cysteine through the conserved F or W. A D gene is named only where the DNA matches it firmly. Rows give clone size only sometimes, using once, few, many, or a class for an expanded clone.

clone size: NA
D gene: TRBD1
J gene: TRBJ2-5
V gene: TRBV5-1
CDR3 DNA: TGCGCCAGCAGTTCGGGACAGGGGAAGACCCAGTACTTC
CDR3 protein: CASSSGQGKTQYF

clone size: NA
D gene: NA
J gene: TRBJ1-1
V gene: TRBV19
CDR3 DNA: TGTGCCAGTAGTAGGTACACTGAAGCTTTCTTT
CDR3 protein: CASSRYTEAFF

clone size: few
D gene: NA
J gene: TRBJ2-2
V gene: TRBV7-2
CDR3 DNA: TGTGCCAGCAGCTTCTTTATCAGCACCGGGGAGCTGTTTTTT
CDR3 protein: CASSFFISTGELFF

clone size: few
D gene: NA
J gene: TRBJ1-3
V gene: TRBV20-1
CDR3 DNA: TGCAGTGCTAGAGATCGAGCTTACTCTGGAAACACCATATATTTT
CDR3 protein: CSARDRAYSGNTIYF

clone size: large
D gene: NA
J gene: TRBJ1-2
V gene: TRBV7-2
CDR3 DNA: TGTGCCAGCAGTTCCGCCCGCCAGGGAGGTAGTGGCTACACCTTC
CDR3 protein: CASSSARQGGSGYTF

clone size: NA
D gene: NA
J gene: TRBJ2-3
V gene: TRBV5-1
CDR3 DNA: TGCGCCAGCAGCTTAAAGGCAGCAGGAGCAGATACGCAGTATTTT
CDR3 protein: CASSLKAAGADTQYF

clone size: NA
D gene: NA
J gene: TRBJ2-3
V gene: TRBV9
CDR3 DNA: TGTGCCAGCAGCGCCGGCCGTGCGCCAACGCAGTATTTT
CDR3 protein: CASSAGRAPTQYF

clone size: NA
D gene: TRBD1
J gene: TRBJ2-5
V gene: TRBV10-3
CDR3 DNA: TGTGCCATCGGCACAGGGGGTAGTGAGACCCAGTACTTC
CDR3 protein: CAIGTGGSETQYF

clone size: NA
D gene: TRBD1
J gene: TRBJ1-2
V gene: TRBV4-3
CDR3 DNA: TGCGCCAGCAGCCACGGACAGGGTGATGGCTACACCTTC
CDR3 protein: CASSHGQGDGYTF

clone size: NA
D gene: NA
J gene: TRBJ2-7
V gene: TRBV7-6
CDR3 DNA: TGTGCCAGCAGCTTAGGCCGGACAGCTTTATACGAGCAGTACTTC
CDR3 protein: CASSLGRTALYEQYF

clone size: NA
D gene: TRBD1
J gene: TRBJ1-1
V gene: TRBV5-1
CDR3 DNA: TGCGCCAGCACATTAGGAGGGGGCGGCGAGACTGAAGCTTTCTTT
CDR3 protein: CASTLGGGGETEAFF

clone size: few
D gene: NA
J gene: TRBJ1-2
V gene: TRBV5-1
CDR3 DNA: TGCGCCAGCAGCTCTTCTGAGGGGGGCGGCTACACCTTC
CDR3 protein: CASSSSEGGGYTF

clone size: few
D gene: NA
J gene: TRBJ2-3
V gene: TRBV5-6
CDR3 DNA: TGTGCCAGCAGCCGCCGGGACTTCACAGATACGCAGTATTTT
CDR3 protein: CASSRRDFTDTQYF

clone size: NA
D gene: TRBD1
J gene: TRBJ1-2
V gene: TRBV20-1
CDR3 DNA: TGCAGTGCCCCGGACAGGGGAAAGGGCTACACCTTC
CDR3 protein: CSAPDRGKGYTF

clone size: NA
D gene: NA
J gene: TRBJ1-1
V gene: TRBV20-1
CDR3 DNA: TGCAGTGCTACCTCGGACAGCCGCCCAGAAGCTTTCTTT
CDR3 protein: CSATSDSRPEAFF

clone size: NA
D gene: TRBD1
J gene: TRBJ1-2
V gene: TRBV2
CDR3 DNA: TGTGCCAGCAGGGACAGGGGGTATGGCTACACCTTC
CDR3 protein: CASRDRGYGYTF

clone size: few
D gene: NA
J gene: TRBJ2-6
V gene: TRBV24-1
CDR3 DNA: TGTGCCACCAGTGATGCCGGGGCCAACGTCCTGACTTTC
CDR3 protein: CATSDAGANVLTF